The clone carrying this T cell receptor (beta chain) has just a few counts. Its antigen remains unidentified. The data derive from a study of T-cell memory formation after mild COVID-19. Findings and caveats of the study: CD4+ contracting clones lay mainly in CM and EM, CD8+ ones in EMRA.

With 5 bases clipped from V and 6 bases from J, the junction kept 8 bases outside the gene matches. The CDR3 is 15 residues long. Sample barcodes and UMIs were carried by the TCR alpha and TCR beta cDNA libraries that 5'RACE generated with constant-segment primers. Each CDR3 protein gets one entry after TCRdb re-called the 5' RACE reads with MiXCR. The data show around 400,000 distinct CDR3 sequences, roughly 24% seen once. The TCR was taken from an adult woman who had mild COVID-19 (a few samples of this study predate the infection). Cell type and time point are not known. The sequenced sample was PBMCs or a T cell subset sorted from them (not recorded which). The chain carries TRBV12-3 or TRBV12-4 and TRBJ1-5; 9 bases agree with TRBD1. The CDR3 DNA is TGTGCCAGCAGTCGCGCCGGGACAGGGAGTCAGCCCCAGCATTTT. Translating it yields CASSRAGTGSQPQHF.